The subject of this entry is one T cell receptor beta chain. Its cognate antigen is unknown. The sample comes from a study of breast tumors, draining lymph nodes, adjacent tissues. Study findings and constraints: The data were judged consistent with most tumor T cells coming from lymph node and expanding in tumor.

The CDR3 has 14 amino acids. Germline V lookup: CDR1 SGHRS, CDR2 YFSETQ. V dropped 4 bases and J dropped 5 bases, with 12 bases sitting between them. Using its own MiXCR run on the multiplex PCR reads, TCRdb lists one record per CDR3 protein. The sample lists approximately 22,000 distinct CDR3 sequences; about 70% were seen once. The V gene is TRBV5-1, the J gene TRBJ1-4, with a possible D match to TRBD1 (5 bases). This clonotype originated in a female donor with breast cancer. Some clones in this sample may be carry-over from other donors' samples. Sequencing was performed on tumor-adjacent breast tissue. CDR3 protein: CASSVGLKNEKLFF. CDR3 in DNA: TGCGCCAGCAGCGTGGGACTGAAGAATGAAAAACTGTTTTTT.